This T cell receptor (beta chain) was found in a study of PD-L1 blockade in urothelial cancer. As for the study in general: Bladder-origin urothelial cancer in males described most of the 29 patients. Per blood sample, T cells had a median of around 150,000.

Sequencing was performed with immunoSEQ multiplex PCR; in TCRdb, only in-frame clones are kept and a portion is missing. The data contain 70,000 to 85,000 clones, less than 90% of them seen just once; the ten biggest clones take up about 4.7%. CDR1 and CDR2 from the germline V gene are MNHNS and SASEGT. V was clipped by 1 base and J by 2 bases, with 5 bases between them. This CDR3 region has 13 residues. This sequence joins TRBV6-1 and TRBJ1-2; no reliable D call. Sequencing was performed on PBMCs, taken around atezolizumab (anti-PD-L1) treatment. The TCR was taken from a man between 65 and 79 years old with urothelial cancer. The CDR3 DNA reads TGTGCCAGCAGTGAAGGAGAGAACTATGGCTACACCTTC. As protein: CASSEGENYGYTF.